This T cell receptor (beta chain) was captured in a study of blood T cell repertoires in COVID-19. The protocol was immunoSEQ multiplex PCR, while the TCRdb copy is restricted to in-frame clones and leaves out a portion. The sample yields approximately 84,000 clones, over 65% seen once. What was sequenced was peripheral blood. The receptor was derived from a man aged 45-65 years with active or convalescent COVID-19.

The CDR3 DNA reads as TGTGCCAGCAGTGGGGACAGGGCAGAGACCCAGTACTTC. It is translated as CASSGDRAETQYF. The chain is built from TRBV2 and TRBJ2-5, with 9 positions matching TRBD1. Unmatched junction bases numbered 1, after V lost 4 bases and J lost 4 bases. Germline V gives CDR1 SNHLY, CDR2 FYNNEI. The CDR3 consists of 13 residues.